This TCR beta chain was identified during a study of blood T cells in healthy people across ages (dated by TCRdb to between 2015 and 2017). About the full investigation: In model experiments, roughly one uniquely barcoded TCR beta cDNA molecule per two T cells was captured by template switching. The study measured age-related changes in TCR beta repertoire diversity using deep sequencing normalized with unique cDNA molecular identifiers. The donors were split into four age groups: young (average around 16 years), middle-aged (39), aged (roughly 60) and long-lived (under 90). To avoid experimental bias, donors of different ages were spread randomly across the sequencing lanes. The study analyzed two additional independent replicas of 1 million unique cDNA reads from the same blood draw for two donors, one aged 18 to 30 and one aged 80 or older.

The research as a whole found: Because profiling used bulk unsorted PBMCs, naive and antigen-experienced compartments could not be compared conclusively. The long-lived group showed more naive CD4+ T cells, fewer expanded clones and increased TCR diversity than the aged group, suggesting age selection. Because the CMV infection status of the donors was unknown, age-related changes in expanded clonotypes may potentially have been confounded. Estimates of total diversity from one million sequenced T cells were regarded as lower bounds and underestimates. There was a strong correlation between observed TCR beta diversity and the percentage of naive T cells measured by flow cytometry. Observed TCR beta diversity per million T cells fell roughly linearly with age, and a significant reduction was already apparent by age around 39.

The library was made by 5' RACE. Sequencing relied on an Illumina HiSeq 2500. The second PCR ran for roughly 7 to 12 cycles and used a J-beta primer mix along with a sample-barcoded 5' primer. A template-switch 5' adaptor carrying 12 random nucleotides introduced a unique molecular identifier onto each TCR beta cDNA molecule. Each sample yielded at least 3 million CDR3-containing paired-end reads. First-strand cDNA synthesis was performed from all RNA using the Mint cDNA synthesis kit, with priming by a TRBC-specific oligonucleotide. After uracil-DNA glycosylase treatment, a first 18-cycle PCR used universal primers M1SS and BC2_uni_R on all cDNA. The original methods were these. Each sample was normalized by randomly selecting 1 million high-quality reads, each carrying a distinct molecular identifier. Instead of being binned into consensus sequences, reads that shared molecular identifiers were thrown out. MiTCR, run with a Q25 quality threshold and the strictest error-elimination algorithm, handled CDR3 identification, clonotype clustering and error correction. A nonparametric unseen species model using Euler transformation provided a lower-bound estimate of total TCR beta diversity. The raw public data were reprocessed by TCRdb itself: fastp quality trimming at Q25, MiXCR clonotype calling, in-frame beta chains only. Under each unique CDR3 protein, matching rows form one entry showing the most common genes and DNA. These V and J calls originate from TCRdb's pipeline instead of the authors' own analysis. Across this sample there are some 1.5 million distinct CDR3 sequences, with 35% to 45% seen only once. The top ten clonotypes cover around 4% of the sample.

The 39 donors, aged about 6 to 95 years, were systemically healthy Caucasian individuals from Russia. Each donor gave around 9.5 milliliters of peripheral blood, collected into EDTA-treated Vacutainer tubes. Ficoll-Paque density-gradient centrifugation was used to isolate PBMCs, with at least 6 million per sample. Total RNA, at least 6 micrograms per sample, was extracted from PBMCs with Trizol reagent. Naive CD45RAhigh/CD27high T cell percentages were measured by flow cytometry on a PBMC aliquot from every donor. In the case of this clonotype: Its antigen remains unidentified. The record has no base qualities; no much larger clone is one base away.

The sequence came from a woman between 18 and 30 years old in good health. The sequenced material came from blood.

The nucleotides read TGTGCCAGCAGTTACCTGACAGGCGAGAGCTCCTACGAGCAGTACTTC. Its protein is CASSYLTGESSYEQYF. The chain links TRBV6-6 with TRBJ2-7; the D gene is perhaps TRBD1, from 6 matching bases. V and J lose 2 bases and 0 bases, and a span of 14 bases separates them. CDR1 is given as MNHNY and CDR2 as SVGAGI, both from the germline V gene (reference sequence). The CDR3 measures 16 amino acids from cysteine to phenylalanine. The sequence is cut down to CDR3 DNA, 48 bases in frame from base 1.